The 4 T cell receptor beta chains presented below share a single source sample, sequenced in a study of blood T cell repertoires in COVID-19. Using immunoSEQ multiplex PCR, the repertoire was profiled, and TCRdb retains in-frame clones only, with some absent. The data hold roughly 100,000 clones, with roughly 88% observed a single time. The specimen sequenced was peripheral blood. These receptor sequences come from an older woman with acute or convalescent COVID-19.

V gene TRBV10-3 combines with J gene TRBJ2-5, with D unresolved. This CDR3 has 16 amino acids. Trimming removed 3 bases from V and 2 bases from J, with 16 bases in between. Germline CDR1 is ENHRY and CDR2 is SYGVKD. In DNA form, the CDR3 reads TGTGCCATCAGTGACTTTCGCCCAGGTTCGCAAGAGACCCAGTACTTC. Protein sequence: CAISDFRPGSQETQYF.

V gene TRBV29-1 combines with J gene TRBJ1-1, with TRBD1 matching over 7 bases. There are 13 residues in the CDR3. Germline-derived CDR1 and CDR2 are SQVTM and ANQGSEA. The junction had 3 bases not matched to a gene; V was cut back by 3 bases and J by 2 bases. The CDR3 sequence is CSVEGTVNTEAFF. CDR3 coding DNA: TGCAGCGTTGAGGGGACAGTTAACACTGAAGCTTTCTTT.

The chain is built from TRBV10-3 and TRBJ2-5, with TRBD2 matching over 7 bases. The germline V gene encodes CDR1 ENHRY and CDR2 SYGVKD. V lost 3 bases to trimming and J lost 5 bases; unmatched junction nucleotides: 0. This CDR3 is built from 12 residues. The CDR3 sequence: CAISDGGETQYF. In nucleotides, the CDR3 is TGTGCCATCAGTGACGGGGGGGAGACCCAGTACTTC.

This chain uses TRBV28 with TRBJ2-7, with 8 nucleotides matching TRBD1. Germline V CDR1 and CDR2: MDHEN, SYDVKM. This CDR3 spans 16 amino acids. J was trimmed by 7 bases and V by 6 bases; bases with no gene match: 17. The CDR3 loop is CASRNNRGSLLEEQYF. The DNA for the CDR3 is TGTGCCAGCAGGAATAACAGGGGGAGCCTCCTAGAAGAGCAGTACTTC.